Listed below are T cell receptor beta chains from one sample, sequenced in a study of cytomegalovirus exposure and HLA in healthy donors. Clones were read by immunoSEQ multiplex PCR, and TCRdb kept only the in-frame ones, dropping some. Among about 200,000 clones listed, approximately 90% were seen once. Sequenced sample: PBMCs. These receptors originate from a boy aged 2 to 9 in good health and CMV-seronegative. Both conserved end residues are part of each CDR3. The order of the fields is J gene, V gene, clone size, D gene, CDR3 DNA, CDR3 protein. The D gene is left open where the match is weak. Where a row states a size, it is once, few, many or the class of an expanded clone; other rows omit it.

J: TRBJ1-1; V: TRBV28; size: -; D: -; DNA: TGTGCCAGCAGTTTATCAGGGAACACTGAAGCTTTCTTT; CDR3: CASSLSGNTEAFF
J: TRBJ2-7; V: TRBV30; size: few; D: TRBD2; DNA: TGTGCCTGGAGAATTAGCGGGAATACCTACGAGCAGTACTTC; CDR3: CAWRISGNTYEQYF
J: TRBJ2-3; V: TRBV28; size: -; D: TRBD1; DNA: TGTGCCAGCAGTCGACAGGGGCCAGATACGCAGTATTTT; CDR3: CASSRQGPDTQYF
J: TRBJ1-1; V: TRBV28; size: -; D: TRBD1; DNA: TGTGCCAGCAGTGGACAGGGGGCCATGAACACTGAAGCTTTCTTT; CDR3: CASSGQGAMNTEAFF
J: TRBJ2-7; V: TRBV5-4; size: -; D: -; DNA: TGTGCCAGCAGCTTGAGATCTAACTACGAGCAGTACTTC; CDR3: CASSLRSNYEQYF
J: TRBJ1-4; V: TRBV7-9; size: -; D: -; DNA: TGTGCCAGCAGCTTATTAGGGTCCAGGGCTAATGAAAAACTGTTTTTT; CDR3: CASSLLGSRANEKLFF
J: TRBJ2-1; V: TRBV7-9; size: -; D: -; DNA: TGTGCCAGCAGCTTAGGAGGCTATGAGCAGTTCTTC; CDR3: CASSLGGYEQFF
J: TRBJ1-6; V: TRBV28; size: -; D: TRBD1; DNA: TGTGCCAGCAGTCCTGGGACAGGGGATTCACCCCTCCACTTT; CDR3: CASSPGTGDSPLHF
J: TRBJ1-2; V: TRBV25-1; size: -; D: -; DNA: TGTGCCAGCAGTGAACAGGGCGGCTATGGCTACACCTTC; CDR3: CASSEQGGYGYTF
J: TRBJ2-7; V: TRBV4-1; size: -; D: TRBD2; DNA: TGCGCCAGCAGCCAAGTGAAAGCGGGGGGGCCCTACGAGCAGTACTTC; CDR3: CASSQVKAGGPYEQYF
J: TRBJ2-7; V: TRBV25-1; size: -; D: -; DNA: TGTGCCAGCAGTGAGGGTAGCGGTCGTGATGAGCAGTACTTC; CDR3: CASSEGSGRDEQYF
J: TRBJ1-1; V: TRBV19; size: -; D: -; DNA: TGTGCCAGTAGTATGGGGCAAAACACTGAAGCTTTCTTT; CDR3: CASSMGQNTEAFF